These 4 T cell receptor beta chains came from one sample sequenced in a study of blood T cell repertoires in COVID-19. Here immunoSEQ multiplex PCR was the method, and the copy in TCRdb shows in-frame clones only, minus some. This table holds roughly 290,000 clones, around 87% found once. Sequencing used peripheral blood. Receptors originate from a woman in her fifties or sixties who had recovered from COVID-19.

The rearrangement links TRBV6-5 to TRBJ1-6; 9 nucleotides line up with TRBD1. This CDR3 is 15 amino acids long. CDR1 and CDR2 (germline): MNHEY, SVGAGI. Losses at the gene ends were 7 bases for V and 5 bases for J; bases not matched to a gene: 6. This CDR3 is CASTPGTGNNSPLHF. CDR3 in DNA: TGTGCCAGCACCCCCGGGACAGGGAATAATTCACCCCTCCACTTT.

The chain employs TRBV5-4 and TRBJ2-7; the match to TRBD1 covers 9 bases. Germline lookup yields CDR1 SGHNT and CDR2 YYREEE (reference sequence). The V gene end was trimmed by 4 bases and the J gene end by 0 bases; junction bases not matched to a gene: 5. The CDR3 runs to 15 residues. DNA of the CDR3: TGTGCCAGCAGCATGGGACAGGGCCTCTCCTACGAGCAGTACTTC. This encodes CASSMGQGLSYEQYF.

This clone turned up a few times. This chain uses TRBV29-1 with TRBJ1-5; D is unresolved. This CDR3 has 13 residues. V lost 6 bases and J lost 3, with 12 bases in between. The germline CDR1 and CDR2 sequences are SQVTM and ANQGSEA. The DNA for the CDR3 is TGCAGCGTGGCTTGGGGAGTCAATCAGCCCCAGCATTTT. Amino acid sequence: CSVAWGVNQPQHF.

This clone occurred once. This rearrangement joins TRBV10-2 to TRBJ2-5; D perhaps matches TRBD1 (5 bases). Looked up from germline, CDR1 is WSHSY and CDR2 is SAAADI. The V end lost 7 bases, the J end lost 2 bases, and 11 bases lay between the germline ends. The CDR3 contains 13 residues. This CDR3 reads CASTSNRQETQYF. CDR3 DNA sequence: TGCGCCAGCACCAGTAACAGGCAAGAGACCCAGTACTTC.